This T cell receptor beta chain was observed in a study of cytomegalovirus exposure and HLA in healthy donors. A remark on this clone: Its antigen is not known.

Germline CDR1 and CDR2: MNHNS and SASEGT. The V and J ends lost 2 bases and 4 bases respectively, with 14 bases between them. The CDR3 spans 15 residues. General study findings and limits: The likely explanation for a cluster of highly shared sequence variants was sequencing artifact. Accurate HLA-A and HLA-B prediction from TCR beta sequences was reported for most subjects. After further analysis at a later stage, 16,951 TCR beta sequences were associated with HLA alleles at 0.05 false discovery rate.

Vbeta (60) and Jbeta (13) primers were used in the PCR. The data were produced by immunoSEQ multiplex PCR, yet TCRdb's version contains in-frame clones alone and is incomplete. The sample contains under 200,000 clones, around three quarters of which appear only once. The clonotype originates from a man aged 25 to 45 in good health and CMV-seronegative. The chain couples TRBV6-1 to TRBJ1-2; D call uncertain. Material for sequencing was PBMCs. The CDR3 DNA follows: TGTGCCAGCAGTGAACCTGGGCTCAGGTCCTATGGCTACACCTTC. Translating gives CASSEPGLRSYGYTF.